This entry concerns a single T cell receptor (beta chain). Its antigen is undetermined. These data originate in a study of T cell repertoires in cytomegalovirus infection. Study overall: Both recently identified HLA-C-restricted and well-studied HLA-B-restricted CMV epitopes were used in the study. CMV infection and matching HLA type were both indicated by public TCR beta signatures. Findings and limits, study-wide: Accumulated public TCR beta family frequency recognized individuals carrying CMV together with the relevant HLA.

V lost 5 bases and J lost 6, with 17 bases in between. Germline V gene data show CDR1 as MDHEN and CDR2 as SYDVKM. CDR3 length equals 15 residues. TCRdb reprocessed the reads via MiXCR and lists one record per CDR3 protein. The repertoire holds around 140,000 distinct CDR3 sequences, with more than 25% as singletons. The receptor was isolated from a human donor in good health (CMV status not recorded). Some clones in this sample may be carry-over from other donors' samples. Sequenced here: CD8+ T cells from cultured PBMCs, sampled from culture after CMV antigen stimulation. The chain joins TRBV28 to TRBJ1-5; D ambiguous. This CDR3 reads CASSPTPTGGQPQHF. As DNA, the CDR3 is TGTGCCAGCAGTCCAACGCCGACGGGTGGTCAGCCCCAGCATTTT.